This T cell receptor beta chain was sequenced during a study of blood T cell repertoires in COVID-19. Sequencing was performed with immunoSEQ multiplex PCR; in TCRdb, only in-frame clones are kept and a portion is missing. The data hold 30,000 to 40,000 clones, with roughly 85% observed a single time. V shed 4 bases, J shed 1 base, and the junction held 6 bases outside the gene matches. Germline V gene lookup returns CDR1 MNHNY and CDR2 SVGAGI (reference sequence). CDR3 size: 16 residues. Sequenced input: peripheral blood. The sequence was obtained from a man aged 55 to 69 with active or convalescent COVID-19. The chain recombines TRBV6-6 with TRBJ2-3, with 9 bases fitting TRBD1. The DNA for the CDR3 is TGTGCCAGCAGTTCGACAGGGGGGATAGGCACAGATACGCAGTATTTT. Its protein is CASSSTGGIGTDTQYF.